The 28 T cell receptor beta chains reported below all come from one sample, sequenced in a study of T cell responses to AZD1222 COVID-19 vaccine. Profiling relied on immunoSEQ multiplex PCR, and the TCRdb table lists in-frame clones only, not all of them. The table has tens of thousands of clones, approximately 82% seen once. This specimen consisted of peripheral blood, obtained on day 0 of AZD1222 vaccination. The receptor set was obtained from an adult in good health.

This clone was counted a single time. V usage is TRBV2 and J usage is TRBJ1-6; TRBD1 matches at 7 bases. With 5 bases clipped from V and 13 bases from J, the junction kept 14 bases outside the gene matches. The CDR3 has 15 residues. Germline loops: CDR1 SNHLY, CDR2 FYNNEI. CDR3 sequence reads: CASSPRGTSNGPLHF. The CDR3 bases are TGTGCCAGCAGTCCCAGGGGGACATCCAATGGGCCCCTCCACTTT.

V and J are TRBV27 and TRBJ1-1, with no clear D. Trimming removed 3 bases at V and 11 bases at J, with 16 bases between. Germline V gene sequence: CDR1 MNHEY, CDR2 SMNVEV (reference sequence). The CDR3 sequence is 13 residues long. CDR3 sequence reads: CASSFEGKRVAFF. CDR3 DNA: TGTGCCAGCAGTTTTGAGGGAAAAAGGGTCGCTTTCTTT.

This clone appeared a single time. This CDR3 is CASRGPAPGGYTF. CDR3 coding DNA: TGTGCCAGCAGAGGTCCGGCTCCCGGGGGCTACACCTTC. The chain has TRBV6-5 and TRBJ1-2; the D is unclear. V was shortened by 6 bases and J by 8 bases, with 16 bases between the two germline ends. The CDR3 consists of 13 residues. Germline loops: CDR1 MNHEY, CDR2 SVGAGI.

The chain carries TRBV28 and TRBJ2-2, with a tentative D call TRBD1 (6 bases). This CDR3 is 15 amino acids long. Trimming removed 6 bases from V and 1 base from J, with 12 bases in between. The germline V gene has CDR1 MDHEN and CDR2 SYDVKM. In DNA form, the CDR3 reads TGTGCCAGCAGGGCAGGGGTGCAGAACACCGGGGAGCTGTTTTTT. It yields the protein CASRAGVQNTGELFF.

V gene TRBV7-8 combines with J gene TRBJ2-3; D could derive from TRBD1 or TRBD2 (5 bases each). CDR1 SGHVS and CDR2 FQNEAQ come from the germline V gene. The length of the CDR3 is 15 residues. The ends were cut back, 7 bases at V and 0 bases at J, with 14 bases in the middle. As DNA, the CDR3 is TGTGCCAGCACCCCTATGTGGGGGAGCACAGATACGCAGTATTTT. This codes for CASTPMWGSTDTQYF.

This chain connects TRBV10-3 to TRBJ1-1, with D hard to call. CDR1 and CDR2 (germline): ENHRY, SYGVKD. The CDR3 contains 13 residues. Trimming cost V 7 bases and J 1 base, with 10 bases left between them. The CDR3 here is CAINPVPNTEAFF. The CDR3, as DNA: TGTGCCATCAATCCCGTACCGAACACTGAAGCTTTCTTT.

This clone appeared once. CDR3 in amino acids: CASSLAQNTEAFF. In nucleotides, the CDR3 is TGTGCCAGCAGCTTAGCCCAGAACACTGAAGCTTTCTTT. This rearrangement joins TRBV7-2 to TRBJ1-1; D not resolved. The length of the CDR3 is 13 residues. Between the trimmed V and J ends, which lost 0 bases and 1 base, there was a span of 3 bases. The germline CDR1 and CDR2 sequences are SGHTA and FQGNSA.

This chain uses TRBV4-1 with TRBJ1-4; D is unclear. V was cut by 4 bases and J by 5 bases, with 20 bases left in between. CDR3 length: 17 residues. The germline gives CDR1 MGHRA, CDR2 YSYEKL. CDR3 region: CASSRSVGERRNEKLFF. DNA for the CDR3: TGCGCCAGCAGCCGGTCGGTCGGGGAGAGGCGGAATGAAAAACTGTTTTTT.

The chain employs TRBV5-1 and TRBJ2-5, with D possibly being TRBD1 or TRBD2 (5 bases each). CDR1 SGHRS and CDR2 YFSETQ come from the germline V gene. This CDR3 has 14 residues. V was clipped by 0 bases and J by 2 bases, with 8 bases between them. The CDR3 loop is CASSLGDGQETQYF. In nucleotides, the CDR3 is TGCGCCAGCAGCTTGGGGGACGGTCAAGAGACCCAGTACTTC.

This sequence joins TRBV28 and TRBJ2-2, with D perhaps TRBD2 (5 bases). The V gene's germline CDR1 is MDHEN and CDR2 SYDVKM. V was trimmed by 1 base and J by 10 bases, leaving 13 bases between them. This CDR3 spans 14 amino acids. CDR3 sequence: CASSLSGKGKELFF. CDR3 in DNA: TGTGCCAGCAGTTTATCGGGAAAGGGAAAGGAGCTGTTTTTT. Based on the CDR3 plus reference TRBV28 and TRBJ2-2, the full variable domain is DVKVTQSSRYLVKRTGEKVFLECVQDMDHENMFWYRQDPGLGLRLIYFSYDVKMKEKGDIPEGYSVSREKKERFSLILESASTNQTSMYLCASSLSGKGKELFFGEGSRLTVL.

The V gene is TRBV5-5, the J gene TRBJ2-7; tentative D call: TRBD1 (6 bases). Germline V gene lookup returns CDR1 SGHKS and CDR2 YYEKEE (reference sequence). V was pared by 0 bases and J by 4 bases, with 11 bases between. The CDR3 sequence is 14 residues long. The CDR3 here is CASSLGQVMYEQYF. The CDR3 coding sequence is TGTGCCAGCAGCTTGGGACAGGTTATGTACGAGCAGTACTTC. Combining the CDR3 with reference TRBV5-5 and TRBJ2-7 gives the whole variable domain DAGVTQSPTHLIKTRGQQVTLRCSPISGHKSVSWYQQVLGQGPQFIFQYYEKEERGRGNFPDRFSARQFPNYSSELNVNALLLGDSALYLCASSLGQVMYEQYFGPGTRLTVT.

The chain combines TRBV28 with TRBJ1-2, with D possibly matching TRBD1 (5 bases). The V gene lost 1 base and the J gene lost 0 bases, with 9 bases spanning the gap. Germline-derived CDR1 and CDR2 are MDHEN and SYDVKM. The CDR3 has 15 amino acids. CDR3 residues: CASSLLLGANYGYTF. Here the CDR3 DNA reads TGTGCCAGCAGTTTATTGCTGGGGGCTAACTATGGCTACACCTTC.

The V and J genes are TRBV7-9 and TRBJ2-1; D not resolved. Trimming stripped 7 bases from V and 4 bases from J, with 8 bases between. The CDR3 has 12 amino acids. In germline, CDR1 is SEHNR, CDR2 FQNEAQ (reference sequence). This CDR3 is CASTRVYNEQFF. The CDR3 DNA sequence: TGTGCCAGCACGCGAGTATACAATGAGCAGTTCTTC.

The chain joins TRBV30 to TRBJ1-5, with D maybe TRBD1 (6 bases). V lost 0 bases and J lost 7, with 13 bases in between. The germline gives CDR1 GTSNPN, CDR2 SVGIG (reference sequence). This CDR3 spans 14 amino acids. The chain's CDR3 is CAWSVSRTAQPQHF. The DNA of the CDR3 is TGTGCCTGGAGTGTATCTCGGACAGCACAGCCCCAGCATTTT. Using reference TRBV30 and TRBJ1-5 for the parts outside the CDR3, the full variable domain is SQTIHQWPATLVQPVGSPLSLECTVEGTSNPNLYWYRQAAGRGLQLLFYSVGIGQISSEVPQNLSASRPQDRQFILSSKKLLLSDSGFYLCAWSVSRTAQPQHFGDGTRLSIL.

This CDR3 is CASSQDRGLAGEIKFF. The CDR3 DNA follows: TGTGCCAGCAGCCAAGATAGGGGACTAGCGGGAGAAATTAAGTTCTTC. The V and J genes are TRBV14 and TRBJ2-1; TRBD2 matches 14 bases. CDR3 length equals 16 residues. Germline CDR1 reads SGHDN; CDR2 reads FVKESK. V dropped 0 bases and J dropped 14; count of bases not matched to a gene: 9.

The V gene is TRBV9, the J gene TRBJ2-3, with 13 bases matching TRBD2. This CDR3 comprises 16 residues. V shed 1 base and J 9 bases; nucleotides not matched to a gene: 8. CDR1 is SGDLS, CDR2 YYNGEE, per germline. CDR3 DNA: TGTGCCAGCAGCGTAACTAGCGGGAGGGCCTGGGGAACGCAGTATTTT. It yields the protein CASSVTSGRAWGTQYF. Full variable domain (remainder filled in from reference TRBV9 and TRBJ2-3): DSGVTQTPKHLITATGQRVTLRCSPRSGDLSVYWYQQSLDQGLQFLIQYYNGEERAKGNILERFSAQQFPDLHSELNLSSLELGDSALYFCASSVTSGRAWGTQYFGPGTRLTVL.

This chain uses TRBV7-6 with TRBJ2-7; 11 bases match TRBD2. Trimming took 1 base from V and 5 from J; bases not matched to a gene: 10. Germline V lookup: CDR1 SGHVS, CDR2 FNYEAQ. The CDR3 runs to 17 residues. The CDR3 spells CASSLGAGTSGRNEQYF. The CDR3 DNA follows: TGTGCCAGCAGCTTAGGCGCCGGGACTAGCGGCCGCAACGAGCAGTACTTC.

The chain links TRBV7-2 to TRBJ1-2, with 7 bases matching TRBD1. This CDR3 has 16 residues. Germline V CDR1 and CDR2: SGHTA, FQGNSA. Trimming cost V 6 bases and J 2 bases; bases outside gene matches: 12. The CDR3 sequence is CASSPRDSRTNYGYTF. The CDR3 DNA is TGTGCCAGCAGTCCCCGGGACAGCAGAACGAACTATGGCTACACCTTC.

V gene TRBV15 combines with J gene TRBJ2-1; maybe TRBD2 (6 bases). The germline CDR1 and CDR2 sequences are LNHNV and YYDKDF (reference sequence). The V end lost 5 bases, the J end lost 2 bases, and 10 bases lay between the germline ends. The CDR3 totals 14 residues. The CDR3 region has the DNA TGTGCCACCAGCGTGAGGACTACCTACAATGAGCAGTTCTTC. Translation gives CATSVRTTYNEQFF.

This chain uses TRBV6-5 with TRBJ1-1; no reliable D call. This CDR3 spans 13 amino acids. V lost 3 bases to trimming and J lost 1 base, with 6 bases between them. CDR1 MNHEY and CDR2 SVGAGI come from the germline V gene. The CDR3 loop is CASSYAPNTEAFF. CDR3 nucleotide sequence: TGTGCCAGCAGTTATGCCCCGAACACTGAAGCTTTCTTT.

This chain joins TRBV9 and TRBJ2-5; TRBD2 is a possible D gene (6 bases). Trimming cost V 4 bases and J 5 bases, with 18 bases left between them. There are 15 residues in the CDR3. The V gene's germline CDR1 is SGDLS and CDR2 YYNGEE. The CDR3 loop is CASSPTLPGVETQYF. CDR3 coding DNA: TGTGCCAGCAGCCCGACCCTGCCGGGGGTCGAGACCCAGTACTTC.

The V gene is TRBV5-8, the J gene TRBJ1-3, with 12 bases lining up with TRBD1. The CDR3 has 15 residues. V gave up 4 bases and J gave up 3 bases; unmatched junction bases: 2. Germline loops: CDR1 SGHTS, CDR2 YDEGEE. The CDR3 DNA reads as TGTGCCAGCAGCGGGACAGGGGGCTATGGAAACACCATATATTTT. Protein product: CASSGTGGYGNTIYF. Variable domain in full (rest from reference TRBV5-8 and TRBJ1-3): EAGVTQSPTHLIKTRGQQATLRCSPISGHTSVYWYQQALGLGLQFLLWYDEGEERNRGNFPPRFSGRQFPNYSSELNVNALELEDSALYLCASSGTGGYGNTIYFGEGSWLTVV.

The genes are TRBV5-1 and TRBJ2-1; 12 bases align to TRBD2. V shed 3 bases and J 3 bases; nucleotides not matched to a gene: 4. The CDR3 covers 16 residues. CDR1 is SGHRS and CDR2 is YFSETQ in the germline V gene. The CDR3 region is CASSSGLAGFYNEQFF. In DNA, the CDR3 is TGCGCCAGCAGCTCTGGACTAGCGGGGTTCTACAATGAGCAGTTCTTC.

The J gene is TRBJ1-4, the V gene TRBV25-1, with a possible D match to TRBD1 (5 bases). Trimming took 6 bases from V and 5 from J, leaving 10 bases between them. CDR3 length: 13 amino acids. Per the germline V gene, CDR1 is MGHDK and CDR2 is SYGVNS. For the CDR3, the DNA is TGTGCCAGCAGCAGGGTTATGAATGAAAAACTGTTTTTT. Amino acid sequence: CASSRVMNEKLFF.

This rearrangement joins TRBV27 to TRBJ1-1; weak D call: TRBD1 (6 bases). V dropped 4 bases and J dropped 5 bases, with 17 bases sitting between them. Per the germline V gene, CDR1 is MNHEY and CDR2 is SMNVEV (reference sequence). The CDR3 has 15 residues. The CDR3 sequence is CASSSRGSPLTEAFF. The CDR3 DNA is TGTGCCAGCAGTTCCAGGGGTAGTCCGTTGACTGAAGCTTTCTTT.

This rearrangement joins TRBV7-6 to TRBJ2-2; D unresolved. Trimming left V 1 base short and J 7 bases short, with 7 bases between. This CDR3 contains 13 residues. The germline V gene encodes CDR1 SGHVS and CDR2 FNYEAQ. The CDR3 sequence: CASSLEQLGELFF. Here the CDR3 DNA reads TGTGCCAGCAGCTTAGAGCAGCTCGGGGAGCTGTTTTTT.

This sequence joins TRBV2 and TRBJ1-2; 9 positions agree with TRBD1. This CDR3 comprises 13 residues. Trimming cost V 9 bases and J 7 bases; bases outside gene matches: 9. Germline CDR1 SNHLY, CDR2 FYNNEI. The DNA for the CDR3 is TGTGCCAGGGCCTTAGACAGGGGGACTGGCTACACCTTC. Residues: CARALDRGTGYTF.

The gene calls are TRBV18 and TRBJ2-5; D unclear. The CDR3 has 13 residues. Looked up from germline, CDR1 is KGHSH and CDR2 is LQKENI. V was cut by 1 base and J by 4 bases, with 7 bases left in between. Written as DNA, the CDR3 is TGTGCCAGCTCACCACAAGACGGAGAGACCCAGTACTTC. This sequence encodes CASSPQDGETQYF.